Presented here are 2 T cell receptor beta chains from one specimen sequenced in a study of identical twins. Each CDR3 protein gets one entry after TCRdb re-called the 5' RACE reads with MiXCR. The sample shows hundreds of thousands of distinct CDR3 sequences, approximately 6.1% of them seen only once. The sequenced sample consisted of naive T cells sorted from blood. Source of these receptors: a man younger than 30 in good health.

This chain connects TRBV20-1 to TRBJ2-7; 11 bases align to TRBD2. V lost 5 bases and J lost 7; bases outside the gene matches: 10. The CDR3 spans 14 residues. Germline V gene data show CDR1 as DFQATT and CDR2 as SNEGSKA (reference sequence). This CDR3 is CSARPTSGTGEQYF. The CDR3 DNA is TGCAGTGCTCGACCGACTAGCGGGACCGGTGAGCAGTACTTC.

The sample holds many counts of this clonotype. V is TRBV6-2 or TRBV6-3 and J is TRBJ2-7, with 7 bases aligning to TRBD1. The germline CDR1 and CDR2 sequences are MNHEY and SVGEGT. J was trimmed by 3 bases and V by 1 base; bases with no gene match: 0. CDR3 length: 13 residues. CDR3: CASSYWDSYEQYF. The CDR3 DNA follows: TGTGCCAGCAGTTACTGGGACAGCTACGAGCAGTACTTC.